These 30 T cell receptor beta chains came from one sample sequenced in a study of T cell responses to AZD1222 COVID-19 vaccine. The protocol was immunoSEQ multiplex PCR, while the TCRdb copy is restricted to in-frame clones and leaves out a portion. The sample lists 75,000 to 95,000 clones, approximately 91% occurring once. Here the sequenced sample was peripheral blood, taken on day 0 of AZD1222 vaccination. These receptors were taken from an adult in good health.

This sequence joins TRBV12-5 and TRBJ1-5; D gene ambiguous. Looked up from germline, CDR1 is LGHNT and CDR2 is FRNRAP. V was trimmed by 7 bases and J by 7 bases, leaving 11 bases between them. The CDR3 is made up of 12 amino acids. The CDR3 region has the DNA TGTGCTAGTGCCAACCCCCCCCAGCCCCAGCATTTT. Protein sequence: CASANPPQPQHF.

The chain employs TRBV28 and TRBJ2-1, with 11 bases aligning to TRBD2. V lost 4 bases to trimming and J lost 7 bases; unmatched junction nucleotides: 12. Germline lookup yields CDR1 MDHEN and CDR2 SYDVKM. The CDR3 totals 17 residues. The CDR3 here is CASSSPPRLAGGNEQFF. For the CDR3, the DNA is TGTGCCAGCAGTTCCCCTCCGAGGCTAGCGGGAGGAAATGAGCAGTTCTTC.

CDR3 sequence (DNA): TGTGCCAGCAGCCGGGCTGACGGCTACACCTTC. The encoded protein is CASSRADGYTF. The rearrangement links TRBV6-5 to TRBJ1-2; unclear D gene. V lost 6 bases to trimming and J lost 8 bases, with 10 bases between them. The germline CDR1 and CDR2 sequences are MNHEY and SVGAGI. The CDR3 length is 11 residues.

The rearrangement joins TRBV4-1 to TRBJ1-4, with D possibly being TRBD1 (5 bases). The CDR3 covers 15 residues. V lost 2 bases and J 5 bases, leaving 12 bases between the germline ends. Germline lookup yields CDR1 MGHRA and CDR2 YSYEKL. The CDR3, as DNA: TGCGCCAGCAGCCAATCAGGGCAAAGCAATGAAAAACTGTTTTTT. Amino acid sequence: CASSQSGQSNEKLFF.

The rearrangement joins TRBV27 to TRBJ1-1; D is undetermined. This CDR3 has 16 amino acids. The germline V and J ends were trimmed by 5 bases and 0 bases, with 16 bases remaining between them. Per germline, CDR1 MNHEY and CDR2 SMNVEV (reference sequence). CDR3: CASSPWGAPMNTEAFF. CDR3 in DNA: TGTGCCAGCAGTCCCTGGGGAGCGCCGATGAACACTGAAGCTTTCTTT.

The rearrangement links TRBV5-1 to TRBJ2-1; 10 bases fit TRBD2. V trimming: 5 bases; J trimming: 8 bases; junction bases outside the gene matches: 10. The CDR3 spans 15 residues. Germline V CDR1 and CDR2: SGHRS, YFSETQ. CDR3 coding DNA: TGCGCCAGCAGTAACCCGGGACTAGCGCCCCATGAGCAGTTCTTC. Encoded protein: CASSNPGLAPHEQFF.

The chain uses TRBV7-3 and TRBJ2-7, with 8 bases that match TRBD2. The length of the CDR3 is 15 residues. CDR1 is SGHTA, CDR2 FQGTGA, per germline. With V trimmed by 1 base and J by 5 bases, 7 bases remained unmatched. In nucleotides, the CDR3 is TGTGCCAGCAGCTTAAGCCTAGCGGGTTCCCACGAGCAGTACTTC. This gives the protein CASSLSLAGSHEQYF.

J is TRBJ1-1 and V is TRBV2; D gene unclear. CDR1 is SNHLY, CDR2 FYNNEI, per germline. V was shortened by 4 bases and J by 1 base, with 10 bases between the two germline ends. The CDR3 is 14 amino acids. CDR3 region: CASSADMENTEAFF. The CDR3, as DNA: TGTGCCAGCAGTGCTGACATGGAGAACACTGAAGCTTTCTTT.

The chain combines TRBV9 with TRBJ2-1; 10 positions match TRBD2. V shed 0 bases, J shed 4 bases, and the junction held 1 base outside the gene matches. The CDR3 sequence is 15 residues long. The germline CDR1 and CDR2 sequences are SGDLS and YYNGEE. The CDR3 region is CASSVGTSGYNEQFF. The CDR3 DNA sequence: TGTGCCAGCAGCGTAGGGACTAGCGGATACAATGAGCAGTTCTTC.

In DNA form, the CDR3 reads TGTGCCAGCAGTCCTGACCATGCGGGCCCTCAAGAGACCCAGTACTTC. Residues: CASSPDHAGPQETQYF. The rearrangement joins TRBV7-9 to TRBJ2-5; weak D call: TRBD2 (5 bases). From germline, CDR1 is SEHNR and CDR2 FQNEAQ (reference sequence). The CDR3 spans 16 residues. The V end lost 6 bases, the J end lost 2 bases, and 19 bases lay between the germline ends.

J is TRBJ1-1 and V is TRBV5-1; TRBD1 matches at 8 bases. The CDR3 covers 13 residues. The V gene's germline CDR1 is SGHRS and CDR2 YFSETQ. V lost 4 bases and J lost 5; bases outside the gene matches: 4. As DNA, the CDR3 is TGCGCCAGCAGCGGAACAGGGGGAACTGAAGCTTTCTTT. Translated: CASSGTGGTEAFF.

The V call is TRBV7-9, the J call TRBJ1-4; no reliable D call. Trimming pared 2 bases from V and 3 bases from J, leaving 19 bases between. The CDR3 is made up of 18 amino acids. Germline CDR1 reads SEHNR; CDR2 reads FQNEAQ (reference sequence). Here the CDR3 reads CASSLRGGGREANEKLFF. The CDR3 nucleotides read TGTGCCAGCAGCTTACGGGGAGGAGGGCGCGAGGCTAATGAAAAACTGTTTTTT.

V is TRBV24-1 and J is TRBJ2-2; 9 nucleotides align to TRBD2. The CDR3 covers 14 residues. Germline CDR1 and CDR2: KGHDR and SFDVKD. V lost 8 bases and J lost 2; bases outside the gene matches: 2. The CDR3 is CATNSGSNTGELFF. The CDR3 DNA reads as TGTGCCACCAATAGCGGGAGTAACACCGGGGAGCTGTTTTTT.

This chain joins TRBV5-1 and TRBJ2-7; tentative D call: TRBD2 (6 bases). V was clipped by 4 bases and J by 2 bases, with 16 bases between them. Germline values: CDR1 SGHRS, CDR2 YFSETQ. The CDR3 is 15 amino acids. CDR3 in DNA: TGCGCCAGCAGCGATACTAGCAGAGACCCCTACGAGCAGTACTTC. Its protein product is CASSDTSRDPYEQYF.

The CDR3 nucleotides are TGTGCCAGCAGCTTAGCCAGGACAGGGGGCAGGGGGGCAGATACGCAGTATTTT. This gives the protein CASSLARTGGRGADTQYF. V is TRBV11-2 and J is TRBJ2-3; 11 bases line up with TRBD1. CDR3 length: 18 residues. Germline V CDR1 and CDR2: SGHAT, FQNNGV. V dropped 1 base and J dropped 4; count of bases not matched to a gene: 10.

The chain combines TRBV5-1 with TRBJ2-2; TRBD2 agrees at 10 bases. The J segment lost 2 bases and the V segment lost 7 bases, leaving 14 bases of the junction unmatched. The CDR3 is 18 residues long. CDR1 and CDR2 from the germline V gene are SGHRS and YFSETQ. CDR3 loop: CASRKRTSGEKNTGELFF. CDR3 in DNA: TGCGCCAGCCGAAAAAGGACTAGCGGAGAGAAAAACACCGGGGAGCTGTTTTTT.

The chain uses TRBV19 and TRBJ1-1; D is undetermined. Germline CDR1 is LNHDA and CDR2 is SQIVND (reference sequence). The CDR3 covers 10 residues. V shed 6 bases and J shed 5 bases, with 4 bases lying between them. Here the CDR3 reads CASRGTEAFF. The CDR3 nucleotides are TGTGCCAGTAGGGGGACTGAAGCTTTCTTT.

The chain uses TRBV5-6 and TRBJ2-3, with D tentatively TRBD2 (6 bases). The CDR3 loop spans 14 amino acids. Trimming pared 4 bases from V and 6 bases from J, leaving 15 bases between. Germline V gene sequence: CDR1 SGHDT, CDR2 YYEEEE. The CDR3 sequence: CASSTQTRDDTQYF. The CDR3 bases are TGTGCCAGCAGCACTCAGACTAGAGATGATACGCAGTATTTT.

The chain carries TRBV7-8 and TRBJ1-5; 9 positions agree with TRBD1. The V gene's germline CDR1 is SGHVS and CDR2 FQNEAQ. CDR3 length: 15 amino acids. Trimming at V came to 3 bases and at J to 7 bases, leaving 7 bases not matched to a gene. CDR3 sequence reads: CASSLGTGTTQPQHF. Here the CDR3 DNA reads TGTGCCAGCAGCTTGGGGACAGGGACTACGCAGCCCCAGCATTTT.

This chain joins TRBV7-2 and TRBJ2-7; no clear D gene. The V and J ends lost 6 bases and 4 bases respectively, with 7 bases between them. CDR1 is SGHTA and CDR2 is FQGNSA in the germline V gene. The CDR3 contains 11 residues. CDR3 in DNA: TGTGCCAGCAGGGAGTTTTACGAGCAGTACTTC. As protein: CASREFYEQYF. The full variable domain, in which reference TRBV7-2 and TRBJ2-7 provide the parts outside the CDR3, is GAGVSQSPSNKVTEKGKDVELRCDPISGHTALYWYRQSLGQGLEFLIYFQGNSAPDKSGLPSDRFSAERTGGSVSTLTIQRTQQEDSAVYLCASREFYEQYFGPGTRLTVT.

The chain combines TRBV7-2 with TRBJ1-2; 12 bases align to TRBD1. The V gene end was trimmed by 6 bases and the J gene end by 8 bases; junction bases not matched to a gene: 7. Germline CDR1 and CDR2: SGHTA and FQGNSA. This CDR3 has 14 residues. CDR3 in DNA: TGTGCCAGCAGTCAGACCGGGACAGGGGGCGGCTACACCTTC. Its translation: CASSQTGTGGGYTF.

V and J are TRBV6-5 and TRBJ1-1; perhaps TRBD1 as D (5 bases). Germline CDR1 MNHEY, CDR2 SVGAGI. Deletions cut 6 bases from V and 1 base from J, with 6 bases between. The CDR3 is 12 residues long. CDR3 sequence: CASRGQNTEAFF. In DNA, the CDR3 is TGTGCCAGCAGGGGGCAGAACACTGAAGCTTTCTTT.

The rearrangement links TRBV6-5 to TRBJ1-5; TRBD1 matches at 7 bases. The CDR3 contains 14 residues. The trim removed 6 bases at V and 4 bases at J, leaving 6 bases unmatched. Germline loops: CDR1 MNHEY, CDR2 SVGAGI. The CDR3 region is CASRPRDRNQPQHF. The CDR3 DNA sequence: TGTGCCAGCAGGCCCCGGGACAGAAATCAGCCCCAGCATTTT.

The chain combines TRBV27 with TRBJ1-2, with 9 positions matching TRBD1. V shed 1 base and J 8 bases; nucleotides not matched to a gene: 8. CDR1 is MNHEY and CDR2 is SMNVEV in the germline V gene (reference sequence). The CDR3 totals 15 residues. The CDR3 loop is CASSLFGTGTQGYTF. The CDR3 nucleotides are TGTGCCAGCAGTTTATTTGGGACAGGGACTCAGGGCTACACCTTC.

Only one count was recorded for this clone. The CDR3 sequence is CASSPVAGAYNEQFF. As DNA, the CDR3 is TGTGCCAGCAGCCCGGTAGCGGGGGCCTACAATGAGCAGTTCTTC. The chain employs TRBV7-2 and TRBJ2-1, with TRBD2 matching over 9 bases. From germline, CDR1 is SGHTA and CDR2 FQGNSA. This CDR3 region has 15 residues. V shed 5 bases, J shed 2 bases, and the junction held 4 bases outside the gene matches.

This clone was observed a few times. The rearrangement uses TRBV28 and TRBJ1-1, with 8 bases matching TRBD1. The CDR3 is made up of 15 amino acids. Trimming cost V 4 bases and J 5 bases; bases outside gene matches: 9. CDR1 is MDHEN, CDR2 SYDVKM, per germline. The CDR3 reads CASSYPQGAGTEAFF. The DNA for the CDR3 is TGTGCCAGCAGTTACCCCCAGGGGGCTGGGACTGAAGCTTTCTTT. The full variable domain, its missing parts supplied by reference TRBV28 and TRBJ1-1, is DVKVTQSSRYLVKRTGEKVFLECVQDMDHENMFWYRQDPGLGLRLIYFSYDVKMKEKGDIPEGYSVSREKKERFSLILESASTNQTSMYLCASSYPQGAGTEAFFGQGTRLTVV.

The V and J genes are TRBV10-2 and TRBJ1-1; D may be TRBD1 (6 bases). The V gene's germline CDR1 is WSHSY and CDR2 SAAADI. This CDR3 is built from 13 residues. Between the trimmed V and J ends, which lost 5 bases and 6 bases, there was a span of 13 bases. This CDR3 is CASSSQGGAEAFF. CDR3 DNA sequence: TGCGCCAGCAGTTCACAGGGAGGAGCTGAAGCTTTCTTT.

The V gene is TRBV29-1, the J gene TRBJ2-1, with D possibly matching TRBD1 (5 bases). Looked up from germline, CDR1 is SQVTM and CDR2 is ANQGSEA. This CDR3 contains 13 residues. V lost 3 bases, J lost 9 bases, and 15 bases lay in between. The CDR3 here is CSVDPGGAGEQFF. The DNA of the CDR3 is TGCAGCGTTGACCCGGGTGGGGCTGGTGAGCAGTTCTTC.

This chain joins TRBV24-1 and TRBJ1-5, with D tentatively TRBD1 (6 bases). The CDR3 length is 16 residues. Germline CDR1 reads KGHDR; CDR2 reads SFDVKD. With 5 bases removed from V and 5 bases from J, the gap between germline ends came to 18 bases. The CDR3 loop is CATSASVGGADQPQHF. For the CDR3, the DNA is TGTGCCACCAGTGCCTCGGTGGGGGGCGCGGATCAGCCCCAGCATTTT.

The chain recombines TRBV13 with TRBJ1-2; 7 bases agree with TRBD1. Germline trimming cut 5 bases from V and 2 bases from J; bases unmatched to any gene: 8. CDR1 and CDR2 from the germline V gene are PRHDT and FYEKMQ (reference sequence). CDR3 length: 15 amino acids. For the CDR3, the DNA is TGTGCCAGCAGCCCGGACAGGCGATCGAACTATGGCTACACCTTC. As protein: CASSPDRRSNYGYTF.